Given below is one T cell receptor beta chain in context. The antigen remains undetermined. This sample is part of a study of CXCR3-negative and CXCR3-positive naive CD8 T cells. The authors prepared UMI-labeled TRB cDNA libraries by 5' RACE. TCRdb re-called the 5' RACE reads and shows each CDR3 protein once, DNA omitted. Its table lists 100,000 to 150,000 distinct CDR3 sequences. CD8+ T cell subsets were each sorted in triplicate, about 300,000 cells apiece. Naive CD8+ T cells had a CD45RO-CCR7+CD27+CD95- phenotype. The CDR3 sequence is 13 residues long. Germline V gene lookup returns CDR1 DFQATT and CDR2 SNEGSKA (reference sequence). Study conclusions and caveats: The TRB CDR3s that CXCR3-positive naive cells carried were more hydrophobic than those of CXCR3-negative naive cells. Diversity was high in both naive subsets and much lower in memory cells.

The origin of this receptor is a human donor in good health. Some clones in this sample may be carry-over from other donors' samples. The sample comprised naive CXCR3- CD8+ T cells from blood. Subset specified: CD45RO-CCR7+CD27+CD95- naive CD8+ T cells lacking CXCR3 (TNR3-). The chain is built from TRBV20-1 and TRBJ2-3; the TCRdb D gene call, TRBD2, has no DNA to confirm it. This CDR3 reads CSASGGSTDTQYF.